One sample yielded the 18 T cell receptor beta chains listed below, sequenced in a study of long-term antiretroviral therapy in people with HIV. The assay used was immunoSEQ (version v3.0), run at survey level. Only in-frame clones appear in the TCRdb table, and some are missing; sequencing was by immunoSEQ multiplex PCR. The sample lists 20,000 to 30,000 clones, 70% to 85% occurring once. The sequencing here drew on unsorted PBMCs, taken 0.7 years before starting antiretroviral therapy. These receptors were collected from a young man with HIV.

Here the CDR3 DNA reads TGTGCCAGTAGTATAGGGCAGGGGGTCGCCTACAATGAGCAGTTCTTC. It is translated as CASSIGQGVAYNEQFF. The rearrangement uses TRBV19 and TRBJ2-1; the match to TRBD1 covers 7 bases. Trimming took 1 base from V and 2 from J; bases not matched to a gene: 5. The CDR3 contains 16 residues. CDR1 and CDR2 (germline): LNHDA, SQIVND (reference sequence).

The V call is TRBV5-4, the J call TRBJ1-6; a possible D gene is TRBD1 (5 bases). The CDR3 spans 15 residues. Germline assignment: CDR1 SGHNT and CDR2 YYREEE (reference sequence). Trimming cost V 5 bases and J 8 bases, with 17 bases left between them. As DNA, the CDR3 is TGTGCCAGCAGTCCCCAGGGTGGAGGCCATTCACCCCTCCACTTT. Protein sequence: CASSPQGGGHSPLHF. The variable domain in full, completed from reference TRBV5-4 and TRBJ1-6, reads ETGVTQSPTHLIKTRGQQVTLRCSSQSGHNTVSWYQQALGQGPQFIFQYYREEENGRGNFPPRFSGLQFPNYSSELNVNALELDDSALYLCASSPQGGGHSPLHFGNGTRLTVT.

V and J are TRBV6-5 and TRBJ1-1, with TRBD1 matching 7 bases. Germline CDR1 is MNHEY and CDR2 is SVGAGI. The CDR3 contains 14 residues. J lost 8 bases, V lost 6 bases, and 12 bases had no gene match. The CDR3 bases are TGTGCCAGCAGCCCGGACAGGACAGTCTCCGAAGCTTTCTTT. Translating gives CASSPDRTVSEAFF.

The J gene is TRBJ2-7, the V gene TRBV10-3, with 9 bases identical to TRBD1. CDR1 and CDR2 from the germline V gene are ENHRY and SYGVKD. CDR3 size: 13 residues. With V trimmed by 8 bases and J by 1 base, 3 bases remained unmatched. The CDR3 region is CAIGGTGSYEQYF. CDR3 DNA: TGTGCCATCGGGGGGACAGGGTCCTACGAGCAGTACTTC.

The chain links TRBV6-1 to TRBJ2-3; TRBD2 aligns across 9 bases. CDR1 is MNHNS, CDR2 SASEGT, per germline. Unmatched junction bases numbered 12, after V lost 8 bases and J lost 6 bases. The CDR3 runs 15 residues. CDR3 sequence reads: CASRSASRGGDTQYF. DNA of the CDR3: TGTGCCAGCCGGAGCGCATCGCGGGGGGGGGATACGCAGTATTTT.

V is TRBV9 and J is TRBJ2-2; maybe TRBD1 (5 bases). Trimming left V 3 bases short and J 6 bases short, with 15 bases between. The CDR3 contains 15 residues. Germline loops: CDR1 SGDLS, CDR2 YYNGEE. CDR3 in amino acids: CASSAYTGIAGELFF. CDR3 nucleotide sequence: TGTGCCAGCAGCGCCTACACAGGTATCGCCGGGGAGCTGTTTTTT.

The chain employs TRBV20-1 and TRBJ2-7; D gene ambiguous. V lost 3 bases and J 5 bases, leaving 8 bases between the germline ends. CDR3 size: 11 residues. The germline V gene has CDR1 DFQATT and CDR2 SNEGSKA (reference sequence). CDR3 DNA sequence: TGCAGTGCTAGTCCTCGTAACGAGCAGTACTTC. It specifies CSASPRNEQYF.

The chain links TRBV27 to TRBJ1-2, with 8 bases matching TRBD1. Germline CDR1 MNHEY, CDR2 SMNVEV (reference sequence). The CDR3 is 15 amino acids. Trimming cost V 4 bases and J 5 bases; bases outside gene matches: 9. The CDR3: CASSSLRGQEYGYTF. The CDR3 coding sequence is TGTGCCAGCAGTTCTCTCAGGGGGCAGGAGTATGGCTACACCTTC.

The CDR3 coding sequence is TGCGCCAGCAGCCAAGGATTCAGGGAAATCGGACGGACCGGGGAGCTGTTTTTT. Translating gives CASSQGFREIGRTGELFF. The rearrangement joins TRBV4-1 to TRBJ2-2; a possible D gene is TRBD1 (5 bases). Germline lookup yields CDR1 MGHRA and CDR2 YSYEKL. The CDR3 runs 18 residues. V was pared by 1 base and J by 5 bases, with 20 bases between.

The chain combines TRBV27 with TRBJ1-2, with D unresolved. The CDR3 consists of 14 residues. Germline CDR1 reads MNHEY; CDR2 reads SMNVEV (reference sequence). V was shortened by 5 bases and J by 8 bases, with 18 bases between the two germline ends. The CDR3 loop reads CASSRTNEEWGYTF. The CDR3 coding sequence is TGTGCCAGCAGTCGAACCAACGAAGAATGGGGCTACACCTTC.

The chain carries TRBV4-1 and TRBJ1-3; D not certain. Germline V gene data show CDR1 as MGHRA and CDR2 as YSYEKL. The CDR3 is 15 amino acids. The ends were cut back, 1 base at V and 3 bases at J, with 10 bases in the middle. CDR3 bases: TGCGCCAGCAGCCAAGTCATCCTCGGTGGAAACACCATATATTTT. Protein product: CASSQVILGGNTIYF.

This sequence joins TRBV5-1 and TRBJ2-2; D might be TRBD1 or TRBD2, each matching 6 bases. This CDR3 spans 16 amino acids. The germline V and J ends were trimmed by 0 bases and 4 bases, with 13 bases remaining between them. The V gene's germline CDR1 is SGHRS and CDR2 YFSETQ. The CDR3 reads CASSLAGARSTGELFF. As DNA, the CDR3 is TGCGCCAGCAGCTTGGCGGGGGCGCGGAGCACCGGGGAGCTGTTTTTT.

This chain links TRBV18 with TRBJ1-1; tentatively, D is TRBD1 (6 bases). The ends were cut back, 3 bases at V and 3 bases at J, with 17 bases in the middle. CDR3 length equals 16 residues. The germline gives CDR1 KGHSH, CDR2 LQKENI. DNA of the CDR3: TGTGCCAGCTCACCCCGCATGTCCACAGGGTACACTGAAGCTTTCTTT. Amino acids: CASSPRMSTGYTEAFF.

The CDR3 nucleotides are TGTGCCAGCAGCTTGTCGCGGGGGAACACCGGGGAGCTGTTTTTT. Amino acid sequence: CASSLSRGNTGELFF. The chain is built from TRBV7-2 and TRBJ2-2; D is possibly TRBD2 (6 bases). V was shortened by 3 bases and J by 1 base, with 9 bases between the two germline ends. The CDR3 is 15 amino acids. Germline values: CDR1 SGHTA, CDR2 FQGNSA. Using reference TRBV7-2 and TRBJ2-2 for the parts outside the CDR3, the full variable domain is GAGVSQSPSNKVTEKGKDVELRCDPISGHTALYWYRQSLGQGLEFLIYFQGNSAPDKSGLPSDRFSAERTGGSVSTLTIQRTQQEDSAVYLCASSLSRGNTGELFFGEGSRLTVL.

This CDR3 is CASSPSSYEQYF. For the CDR3, the DNA is TGTGCCAGCAGCCCCTCCTCCTACGAGCAGTACTTC. The V gene is TRBV7-2, the J gene TRBJ2-7; no reliable D call. The ends were cut back, 5 bases at V and 0 bases at J, with 5 bases in the middle. CDR1 and CDR2 (germline): SGHTA, FQGNSA. The CDR3 has 12 amino acids.

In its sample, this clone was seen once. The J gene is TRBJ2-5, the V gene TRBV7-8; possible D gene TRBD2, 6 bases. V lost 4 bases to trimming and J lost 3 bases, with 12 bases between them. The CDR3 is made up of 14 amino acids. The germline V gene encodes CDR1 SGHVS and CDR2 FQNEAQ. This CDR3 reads CASSYRDLKETQYF. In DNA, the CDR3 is TGTGCCAGCAGCTACCGGGACTTAAAAGAGACCCAGTACTTC.

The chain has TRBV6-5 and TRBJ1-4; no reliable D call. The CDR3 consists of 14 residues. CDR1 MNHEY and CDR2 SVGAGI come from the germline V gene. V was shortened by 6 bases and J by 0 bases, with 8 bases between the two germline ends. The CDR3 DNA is TGTGCCAGCAGACTAACTGCAACTAATGAAAAACTGTTTTTT. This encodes CASRLTATNEKLFF.

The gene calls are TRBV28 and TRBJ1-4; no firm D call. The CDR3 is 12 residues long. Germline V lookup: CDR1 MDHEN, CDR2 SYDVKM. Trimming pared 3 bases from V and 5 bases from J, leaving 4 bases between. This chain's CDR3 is CASSLRNEKLFF. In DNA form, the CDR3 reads TGTGCCAGCAGTTTGAGGAATGAAAAACTGTTTTTT. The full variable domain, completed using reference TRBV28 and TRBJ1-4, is DVKVTQSSRYLVKRTGEKVFLECVQDMDHENMFWYRQDPGLGLRLIYFSYDVKMKEKGDIPEGYSVSREKKERFSLILESASTNQTSMYLCASSLRNEKLFFGSGTQLSVL.